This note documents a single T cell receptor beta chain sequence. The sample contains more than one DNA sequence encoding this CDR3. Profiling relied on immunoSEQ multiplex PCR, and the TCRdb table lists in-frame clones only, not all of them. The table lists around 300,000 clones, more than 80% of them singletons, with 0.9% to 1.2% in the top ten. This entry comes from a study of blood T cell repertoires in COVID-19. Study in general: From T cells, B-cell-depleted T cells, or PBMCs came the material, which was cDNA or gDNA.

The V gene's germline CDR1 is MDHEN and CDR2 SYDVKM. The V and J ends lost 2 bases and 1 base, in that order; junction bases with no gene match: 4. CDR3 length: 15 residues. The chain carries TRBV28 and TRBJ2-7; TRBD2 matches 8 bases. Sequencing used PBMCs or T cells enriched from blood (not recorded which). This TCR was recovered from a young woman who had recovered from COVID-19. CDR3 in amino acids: CASSLGVAGSYEQYF. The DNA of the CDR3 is TGTGCCAGCAGTTTAGGGGTAGCGGGGTCCTACGAGCAGTACTTC.